A single sample is the source of the 22 T cell receptor beta chains below, sequenced in a study of radiotherapy plus CTLA-4 blockade in lung cancer. The method was immunoSEQ multiplex PCR; TCRdb's version includes in-frame clones alone and lacks a portion of them. This repertoire shows some 40,000 clones, roughly 79% found once; its top ten account for 20% to 25%. The sequencing used peripheral blood, collected from a patient treated with radiotherapy plus ipilimumab. Source of these receptors: a human donor with non-small cell lung cancer that progressed on radiotherapy plus ipilimumab.

V usage is TRBV7-3 and J usage is TRBJ2-7, with D uncertain. The CDR3 covers 14 residues. The V and J ends lost 0 bases and 1 base respectively, with 7 bases between them. Germline CDR1 is SGHTA and CDR2 is FQGTGA. The CDR3 spells CASSLTLASYEQYF. CDR3 sequence (DNA): TGTGCCAGCAGCTTAACGTTGGCTTCCTACGAGCAGTACTTC.

The rearrangement uses TRBV6-1 and TRBJ2-3, with D possibly being TRBD1 (7 bases). Deletions cut 4 bases from V and 3 bases from J, with 17 bases between. CDR1 is MNHNS and CDR2 is SASEGT in the germline V gene. The CDR3 loop spans 16 amino acids. In DNA, the CDR3 is TGTGCCAGCAGTGCGGGGGACAGCCGCTTGACAGATACGCAGTATTTT. It codes for CASSAGDSRLTDTQYF.

V gene TRBV7-8 combines with J gene TRBJ1-6, with D unclear. The CDR3 is made up of 17 amino acids. Trimming stripped 1 base from V and 2 bases from J, with 12 bases between. Germline V CDR1 and CDR2: SGHVS, FQNEAQ. The DNA for the CDR3 is TGTGCCAGCAGCTTAGAGCGGGTAAGGACCTATAATTCACCCCTCCACTTT. Its protein product is CASSLERVRTYNSPLHF.

This CDR3 reads CASVSGTGGTEAFF. In DNA, the CDR3 is TGCGCCAGCGTCTCCGGGACAGGGGGCACTGAAGCTTTCTTT. This sequence joins TRBV23-1 and TRBJ1-1, with 11 bases lining up with TRBD1. TRBV23-1 is noted as an ORF with a role that remains uncertain. The CDR3 runs to 14 residues. V shed 8 bases, J shed 4 bases, and the junction held 6 bases outside the gene matches.

The CDR3 DNA is TGTGCCAGCAATAGGGGGGGACTAGGGGCGGATACGCAGTATTTT. This gives the protein CASNRGGLGADTQYF. The chain combines TRBV9 with TRBJ2-3, with TRBD2 matching 8 bases. V lost 6 bases to trimming and J lost 6 bases; unmatched junction nucleotides: 12. In germline, CDR1 is SGDLS, CDR2 YYNGEE. CDR3 length: 15 amino acids.

The chain has TRBV19 and TRBJ1-2, with D possibly being TRBD1 (5 bases). The ends were cut back, 6 bases at V and 4 bases at J, with 21 bases in the middle. CDR3 size: 16 residues. In germline, CDR1 is LNHDA, CDR2 SQIVND (reference sequence). CDR3 residues: CASRDAPGAGTYGYTF. The CDR3 DNA is TGTGCCAGTAGAGACGCTCCTGGGGCGGGAACCTATGGCTACACCTTC.

This clone was counted once. V gene TRBV4-3 combines with J gene TRBJ2-3; 9 bases fit TRBD1. The J segment lost 0 bases and the V segment lost 4 bases, leaving 17 bases of the junction unmatched. The CDR3 has 20 residues. CDR1 LGHNA and CDR2 YSLEER come from the germline V gene. This CDR3 reads CASSPRQGGVPLSSTDTQYF. Written as DNA, the CDR3 is TGCGCCAGCAGCCCCCGACAGGGGGGCGTACCACTATCTAGCACAGATACGCAGTATTTT.

This clone was detected once. The rearrangement joins TRBV5-1 to TRBJ1-1, with 9 bases identical to TRBD1. The length of the CDR3 is 15 residues. The V and J ends lost 3 bases and 1 base, in that order; junction bases with no gene match: 4. Germline CDR1 SGHRS, CDR2 YFSETQ. This chain's CDR3 is CASSWGGQGNTEAFF. CDR3 bases: TGCGCCAGCAGCTGGGGGGGACAGGGGAACACTGAAGCTTTCTTT.

The chain recombines TRBV11-2 with TRBJ2-2, with a possible D match to TRBD1 (5 bases). CDR1 and CDR2 (germline): SGHAT, FQNNGV. This CDR3 is built from 17 residues. Between the trimmed V and J ends, which lost 1 base and 5 bases, there was a span of 17 bases. CDR3 DNA sequence: TGTGCCAGCAGCTTAGTCCGCCCAGGGTTGGGAACCGGGGAGCTGTTTTTT. It translates to CASSLVRPGLGTGELFF.

DNA for the CDR3: TGTGCCAGCAGTTTTCCCGGACTAGCTGGCAATGAGCAGTTCTTC. Translated, it gives CASSFPGLAGNEQFF. This chain joins TRBV27 and TRBJ2-1; 8 positions match TRBD2. CDR3 length: 15 amino acids. V shed 3 bases, J shed 6 bases, and the junction held 7 bases outside the gene matches. Germline V CDR1 and CDR2: MNHEY, SMNVEV (reference sequence).

The rearrangement joins TRBV19 to TRBJ1-3, with D tentatively TRBD1 (6 bases). Germline V gene sequence: CDR1 LNHDA, CDR2 SQIVND (reference sequence). Trimming shortened V by 7 bases and J by 4 bases, and 17 bases separated the two germline ends. This CDR3 comprises 15 residues. CDR3 loop: CASNHLGASGNTIYF. The DNA of the CDR3 is TGTGCCAGTAATCATCTGGGGGCTTCCGGAAACACCATATATTTT.

V and J are TRBV7-9 and TRBJ2-2; TRBD2 aligns across 10 bases. The CDR3 runs to 15 residues. Germline loops: CDR1 SEHNR, CDR2 FQNEAQ (reference sequence). With 5 bases clipped from V and 6 bases from J, the junction kept 6 bases outside the gene matches. CDR3 region: CASSPPSGGSGELFF. The CDR3 nucleotides are TGTGCCAGCAGCCCGCCTAGCGGGGGATCCGGGGAGCTGTTTTTT.

This chain connects TRBV15 to TRBJ2-1; D uncertain. Germline CDR1 reads LNHNV; CDR2 reads YYDKDF (reference sequence). The V gene lost 0 bases and the J gene lost 10 bases, with 10 bases spanning the gap. CDR3 length equals 13 residues. The CDR3 protein is CATSRDNLGEQFF. CDR3 DNA sequence: TGTGCCACCAGCAGAGACAACCTAGGCGAGCAGTTCTTC.

This clone was counted only a few times. This chain joins TRBV29-1 and TRBJ1-1, with a possible D match to TRBD1 (6 bases). CDR1 and CDR2 from the germline V gene are SQVTM and ANQGSEA. V was shortened by 6 bases and J by 3 bases, with 11 bases between the two germline ends. CDR3 length: 12 amino acids. This chain's CDR3 is CSVVGADTEAFF. The CDR3 region has the DNA TGCAGCGTGGTGGGGGCCGACACTGAAGCTTTCTTT.

V and J are TRBV6-1 and TRBJ1-2; D remains ambiguous. CDR1 is MNHNS and CDR2 is SASEGT in the germline V gene. V was pared by 4 bases and J by 1 base, with 7 bases between. The CDR3 is 13 residues long. Here the CDR3 DNA reads TGTGCCAGCAGTGTGAACTTTAACTATGGCTACACCTTC. This translates into CASSVNFNYGYTF.

The chain carries TRBV6-5 and TRBJ1-4, with D possibly being TRBD1 (5 bases). Trimming stripped 5 bases from V and 8 bases from J, with 18 bases between. This CDR3 is built from 15 residues. Germline CDR1 reads MNHEY; CDR2 reads SVGAGI. CDR3 in amino acids: CASSPRGGAGEKLFF. DNA of the CDR3: TGTGCCAGCAGTCCCCGCGGCGGGGCGGGGGAAAAACTGTTTTTT.

The chain uses TRBV6-6 and TRBJ2-1, with D perhaps matching TRBD2 (6 bases). CDR3 length: 12 residues. The germline CDR1 and CDR2 sequences are MNHNY and SVGAGI (reference sequence). DNA of the CDR3: TGTGCGGTGCGGGGTCCGGAGAGAGAGCAGTTCTTC. Translating it yields CAVRGPEREQFF.

The chain uses TRBV7-2 and TRBJ2-5; 12 positions match TRBD2. V gave up 0 bases and J gave up 4 bases; unmatched junction bases: 12. The CDR3 is 19 residues long. CDR1 SGHTA and CDR2 FQGNSA come from the germline V gene. The DNA for the CDR3 is TGTGCCAGCAGCTTAGCGAGGGCACCTAGCGGGGGGGCCCGAGAGACCCAGTACTTC. This sequence encodes CASSLARAPSGGARETQYF.

The gene calls are TRBV10-3 and TRBJ2-1, with TRBD2 identical over 9 bases. The CDR3 length is 14 residues. The germline V gene has CDR1 ENHRY and CDR2 SYGVKD. V was pared by 3 bases and J by 8 bases, with 5 bases of the junction left unmatched. This CDR3 reads CAISDPRGGDEQFF. For the CDR3, the DNA is TGTGCCATCAGTGACCCGCGGGGGGGCGATGAGCAGTTCTTC.

This clone appeared a few times. The rearrangement links TRBV27 to TRBJ1-6; TRBD1 might be the D (5 bases). This CDR3 spans 16 amino acids. The germline CDR1 and CDR2 sequences are MNHEY and SMNVEV (reference sequence). The V and J ends lost 4 bases and 7 bases respectively, with 17 bases between them. The CDR3 DNA reads as TGTGCCAGCAGTTCCGGGGGACGGCTATGGAATTCACCCCTCCACTTT. This translates into CASSSGGRLWNSPLHF.

The chain has TRBV7-9 and TRBJ2-1; D remains unclear. CDR1 is SEHNR and CDR2 is FQNEAQ in the germline V gene (reference sequence). Trimming left V 5 bases short and J 5 bases short, with 4 bases between. The CDR3 is 11 amino acids. CDR3 sequence reads: CASSLDNEQFF. CDR3 in DNA: TGTGCCAGCAGCCTTGACAATGAGCAGTTCTTC.

This sequence joins TRBV6-1 and TRBJ2-5, with D uncertain. The CDR3 is 13 amino acids. V lost 7 bases and J lost 5, with 14 bases in between. Germline CDR1 and CDR2: MNHNS and SASEGT. The CDR3 protein is CASMRSDWETQYF. DNA for the CDR3: TGTGCCAGCATGAGAAGCGACTGGGAGACCCAGTACTTC.